This TCR beta chain was recovered during a study of blood T cell repertoires in COVID-19. This CDR3 region has 13 residues. Germline CDR1 reads GTSNPN; CDR2 reads SVGIG (reference sequence). The V gene end was trimmed by 5 bases and the J gene end by 9 bases; junction bases not matched to a gene: 9. Method: immunoSEQ multiplex PCR; TCRdb's copy keeps in-frame clones and lacks some. The sample holds over 250,000 clones; 89% are singletons and the top ten take approximately 2.2%. Sequencing input: peripheral blood. The gene calls are TRBV30 and TRBJ1-1, with 10 bases matching TRBD1. This sequence was found in a man aged 50 to 60 with acute or convalescent COVID-19. CDR3 amino acids: CAWARDRGDKAFF. The CDR3 DNA follows: TGTGCCTGGGCCCGGGACAGGGGCGATAAAGCTTTCTTT.